The 10 T cell receptor beta chains listed next were all sequenced from one sample in a study of CD8 T cells in Susac syndrome (dated 2019 in TCRdb). The library was produced with the immunoSEQ multiplex PCR assay. RNA was extracted using the RNeasy kit, and roughly 0.45 to 1 microgram was reverse transcribed with random hexamers. In TCRdb, the public reads were trimmed at Q25 with fastp and aligned with MiXCR, with productive beta chains retained. Duplicate CDR3 protein sequences are folded into a single record with the most common DNA and genes. The sample profile shows 200,000 to 250,000 distinct CDR3 sequences; approximately 95% of them were found once. Of the sample, around 0.08% is held by the ten largest clones. The sample was CD4+ T cells from PBMCs. These receptors originate from a human donor with multiple sclerosis.

The rearrangement uses TRBV12-3 or TRBV12-4 and TRBJ2-5; D is possibly TRBD2 (6 bases). Trimming left V 3 bases short and J 1 base short, with 6 bases between. CDR3 length equals 13 residues. CDR3 in DNA: TGTGCCAGCAGTTTTAGCGGCCAAGAGACCCAGTACTTC. This gives the protein CASSFSGQETQYF.

In this sample, this clonotype turned up once. V gene TRBV9 combines with J gene TRBJ1-1; no definite D call. CDR1 is SGDLS, CDR2 YYNGEE, per germline. The CDR3 has 15 residues. Trimming removed 4 bases at V and 0 bases at J, with 13 bases between. The CDR3 nucleotides are TGTGCCAGCAGCCCAAGGACGGACCTGAACACTGAAGCTTTCTTT. The encoded protein is CASSPRTDLNTEAFF.

This clonotype was found once. The J gene is TRBJ1-2, the V gene TRBV2; 8 nucleotides align to TRBD1. Unmatched junction bases numbered 6, after V lost 6 bases and J lost 6 bases. The germline gives CDR1 SNHLY, CDR2 FYNNEI. The CDR3 is 13 residues long. DNA of the CDR3: TGTGCCAGCAGCCCACAGGGGGTTAATGGCTACACCTTC. It translates to CASSPQGVNGYTF.

This chain joins TRBV30 and TRBJ2-5; D not certain. V lost 2 bases to trimming and J lost 5 bases, with 9 bases between them. In germline, CDR1 is GTSNPN, CDR2 SVGIG (reference sequence). This CDR3 has 12 residues. The CDR3 DNA is TGTGCCTGGAGTCTGGTTAGGGAGACCCAGTACTTC. Its protein product is CAWSLVRETQYF.

The chain is built from TRBV5-1 and TRBJ2-2; 7 nucleotides line up with TRBD2. Germline assignment: CDR1 SGHRS and CDR2 YFSETQ. With V trimmed by 6 bases and J by 2 bases, 7 bases remained unmatched. The CDR3 is 15 residues long. The CDR3 sequence is CASTREDQNTGELFF. DNA of the CDR3: TGCGCCAGCACCCGGGAGGACCAAAACACCGGGGAGCTGTTTTTT.

The rearrangement joins TRBV15 to TRBJ1-4; TRBD1 aligns across 10 bases. J was trimmed by 4 bases and V by 3 bases; bases with no gene match: 2. The CDR3 runs to 15 residues. Germline values: CDR1 LNHNV, CDR2 YYDKDF (reference sequence). CDR3 loop: CATSRWTGGNEKLFF. CDR3 bases: TGTGCCACCAGCAGGTGGACAGGGGGTAATGAAAAACTGTTTTTT.

The chain employs TRBV6-5 and TRBJ2-1, with 10 bases identical to TRBD2. The CDR3 has 16 amino acids. Germline CDR1 reads MNHEY; CDR2 reads SVGAGI. Trimming at V came to 0 bases and at J to 7 bases, leaving 6 bases not matched to a gene. CDR3 nucleotides: TGTGCCAGCAGTTACTCGATGCCGGGACTAGCGAATGAGCAGTTCTTC. It yields the protein CASSYSMPGLANEQFF.

The V gene is TRBV20-1, the J gene TRBJ1-1, with unresolved D. Looked up from germline, CDR1 is DFQATT and CDR2 is SNEGSKA (reference sequence). V lost 5 bases, J lost 2 bases, and 9 bases lay in between. This CDR3 has 12 amino acids. CDR3 nucleotide sequence: TGCAGTGCTCGTGGACTAAACACTGAAGCTTTCTTT. Its protein is CSARGLNTEAFF.

J is TRBJ1-1 and V is TRBV20-1; D might be TRBD1 (6 bases). With 6 bases removed from V and 9 bases from J, the gap between germline ends came to 14 bases. Germline CDR1 and CDR2: DFQATT and SNEGSKA (reference sequence). This CDR3 is 11 amino acids long. CDR3 protein: CSAPYREKAFF. The CDR3 region has the DNA TGCAGTGCCCCCTACAGGGAAAAAGCTTTCTTT.

The rearrangement joins TRBV7-2 to TRBJ1-2, with unresolved D. Germline assignment: CDR1 SGHTA and CDR2 FQGNSA. The CDR3 length is 14 residues. The V gene lost 1 base and the J gene lost 3 bases, with 9 bases spanning the gap. The CDR3 sequence is CASSLDSGDYGYTF. CDR3 DNA sequence: TGTGCCAGCAGCTTAGACTCGGGAGACTATGGCTACACCTTC.